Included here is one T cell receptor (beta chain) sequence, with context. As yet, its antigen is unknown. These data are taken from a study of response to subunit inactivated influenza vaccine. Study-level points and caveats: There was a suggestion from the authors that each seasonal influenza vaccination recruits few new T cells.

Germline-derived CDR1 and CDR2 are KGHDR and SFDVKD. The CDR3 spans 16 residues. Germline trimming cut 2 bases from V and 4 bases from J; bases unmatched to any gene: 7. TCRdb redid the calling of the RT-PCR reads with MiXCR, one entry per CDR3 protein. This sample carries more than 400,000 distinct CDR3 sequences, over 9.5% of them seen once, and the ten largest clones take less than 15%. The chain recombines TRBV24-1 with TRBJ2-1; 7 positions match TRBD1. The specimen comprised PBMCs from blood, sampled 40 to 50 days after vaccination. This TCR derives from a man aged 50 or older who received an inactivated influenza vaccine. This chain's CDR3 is CATSDSTAQGYNEQFF. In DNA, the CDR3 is TGTGCCACCAGTGATTCCACCGCACAGGGGTACAATGAGCAGTTCTTC.